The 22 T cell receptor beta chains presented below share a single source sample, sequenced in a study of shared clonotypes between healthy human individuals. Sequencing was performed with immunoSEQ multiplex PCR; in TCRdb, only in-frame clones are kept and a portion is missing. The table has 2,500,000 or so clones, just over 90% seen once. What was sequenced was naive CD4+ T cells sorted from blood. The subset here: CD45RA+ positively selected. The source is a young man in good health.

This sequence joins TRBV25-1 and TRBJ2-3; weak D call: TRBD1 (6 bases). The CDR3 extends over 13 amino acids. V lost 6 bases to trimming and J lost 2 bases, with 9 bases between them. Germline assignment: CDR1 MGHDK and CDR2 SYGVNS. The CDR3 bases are TGTGCCAGCAGACAGGGCCCCACAGATACGCAGTATTTT. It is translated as CASRQGPTDTQYF.

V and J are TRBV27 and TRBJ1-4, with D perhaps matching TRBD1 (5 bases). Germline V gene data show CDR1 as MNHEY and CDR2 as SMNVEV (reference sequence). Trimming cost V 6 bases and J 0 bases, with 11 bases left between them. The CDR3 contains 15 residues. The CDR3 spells CASRTLGATNEKLFF. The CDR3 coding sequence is TGTGCCAGCAGGACATTAGGGGCAACTAATGAAAAACTGTTTTTT.

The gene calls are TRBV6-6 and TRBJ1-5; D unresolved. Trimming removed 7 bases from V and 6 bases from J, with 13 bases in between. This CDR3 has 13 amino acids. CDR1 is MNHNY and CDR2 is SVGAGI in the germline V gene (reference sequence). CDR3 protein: CASKVAQGQPQHF. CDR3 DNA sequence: TGTGCCAGCAAAGTAGCACAAGGTCAGCCCCAGCATTTT.

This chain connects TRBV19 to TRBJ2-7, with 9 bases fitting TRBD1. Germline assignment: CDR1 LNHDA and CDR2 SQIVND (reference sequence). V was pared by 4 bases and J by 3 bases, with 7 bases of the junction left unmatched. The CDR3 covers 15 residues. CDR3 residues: CASSKGRTGDYEQYF. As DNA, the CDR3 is TGTGCCAGTAGTAAGGGGCGGACAGGGGACTACGAGCAGTACTTC. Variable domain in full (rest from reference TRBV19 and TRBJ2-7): DGGITQSPKYLFRKEGQNVTLSCEQNLNHDAMYWYRQDPGQGLRLIYYSQIVNDFQKGDIAEGYSVSREKKESFPLTVTSAQKNPTAFYLCASSKGRTGDYEQYFGPGTRLTVT.

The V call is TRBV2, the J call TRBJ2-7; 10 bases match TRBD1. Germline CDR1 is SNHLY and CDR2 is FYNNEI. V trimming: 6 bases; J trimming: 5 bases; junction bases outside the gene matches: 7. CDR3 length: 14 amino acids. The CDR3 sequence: CASSSGTGVHEQYF. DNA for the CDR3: TGTGCCAGCAGCTCCGGGACAGGGGTCCACGAGCAGTACTTC.

The CDR3 reads CASGLALYTGELFF. CDR3 DNA: TGTGCTAGTGGTTTGGCCCTGTACACCGGGGAGCTGTTTTTT. This chain uses TRBV12-5 with TRBJ2-2; D gene ambiguous. There are 14 residues in the CDR3. Trimming removed 1 base at V and 3 bases at J, with 6 bases between. CDR1 LGHNT and CDR2 FRNRAP come from the germline V gene.

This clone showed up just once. The CDR3 DNA follows: TGTGCCTGGAGTGGGGGGGTCGGGGCCAACGTCCTGACTTTC. As protein: CAWSGGVGANVLTF. This chain uses TRBV30 with TRBJ2-6, with a possible D match to TRBD2 (6 bases). With 1 base removed from V and 4 bases from J, the gap between germline ends came to 8 bases. This CDR3 comprises 14 residues. Germline values: CDR1 GTSNPN, CDR2 SVGIG (reference sequence).

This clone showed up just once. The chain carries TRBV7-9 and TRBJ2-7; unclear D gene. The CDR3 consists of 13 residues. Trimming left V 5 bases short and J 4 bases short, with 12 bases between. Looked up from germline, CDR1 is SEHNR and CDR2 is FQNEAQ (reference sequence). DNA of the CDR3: TGTGCCAGCAGCCCATCCCTAGGTTACGAGCAGTACTTC. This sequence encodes CASSPSLGYEQYF.

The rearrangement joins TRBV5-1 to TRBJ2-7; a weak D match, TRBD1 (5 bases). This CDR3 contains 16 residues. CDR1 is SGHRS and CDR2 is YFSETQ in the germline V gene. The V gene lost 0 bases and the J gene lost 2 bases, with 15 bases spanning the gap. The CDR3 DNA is TGCGCCAGCAGCTTGGCCTCTGGGGCCGTCCCCTACGAGCAGTACTTC. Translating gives CASSLASGAVPYEQYF.

CDR3 region: CASSPGAGFSTDTQYF. CDR3 DNA sequence: TGCGCCAGCAGCCCGGGGGCCGGTTTTAGCACAGATACGCAGTATTTT. The rearrangement uses TRBV5-1 and TRBJ2-3; D tentatively reads TRBD1 or TRBD2 (6 bases each). V lost 4 bases and J lost 0, with 15 bases in between. Germline CDR1 SGHRS, CDR2 YFSETQ. The CDR3 runs to 16 residues.

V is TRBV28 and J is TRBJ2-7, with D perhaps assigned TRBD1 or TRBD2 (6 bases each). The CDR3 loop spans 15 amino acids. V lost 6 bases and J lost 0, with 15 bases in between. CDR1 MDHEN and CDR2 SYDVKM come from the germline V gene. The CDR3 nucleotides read TGTGCCAGCAGGTTGAGGGGGGCGGGCTCCTACGAGCAGTACTTC. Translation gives CASRLRGAGSYEQYF.

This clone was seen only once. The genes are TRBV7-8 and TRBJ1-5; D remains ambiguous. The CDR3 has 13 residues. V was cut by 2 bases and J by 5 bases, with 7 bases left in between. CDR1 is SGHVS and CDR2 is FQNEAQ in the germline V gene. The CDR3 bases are TGTGCCAGCAGCTTACATGGGGATCAGCCCCAGCATTTT. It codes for CASSLHGDQPQHF.

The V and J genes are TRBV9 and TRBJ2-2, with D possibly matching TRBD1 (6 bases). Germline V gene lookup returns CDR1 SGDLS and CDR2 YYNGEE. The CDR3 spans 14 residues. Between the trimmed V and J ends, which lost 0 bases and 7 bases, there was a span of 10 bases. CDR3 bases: TGTGCCAGCAGCGTAGTGGGGGCGGGCGGGGAGCTGTTTTTT. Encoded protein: CASSVVGAGGELFF.

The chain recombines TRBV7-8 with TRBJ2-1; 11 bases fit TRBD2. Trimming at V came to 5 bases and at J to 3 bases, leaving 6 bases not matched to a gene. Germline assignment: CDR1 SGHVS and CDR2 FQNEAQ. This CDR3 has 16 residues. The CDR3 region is CASSATGLAGYNEQFF. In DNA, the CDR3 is TGTGCCAGCAGCGCAACTGGACTAGCGGGCTACAATGAGCAGTTCTTC. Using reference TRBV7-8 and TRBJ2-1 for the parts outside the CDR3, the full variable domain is GAGVSQSPRYKVAKRGQDVALRCDPISGHVSLFWYQQALGQGPEFLTYFQNEAQLDKSGLPSDRFFAERPEGSVSTLKIQRTQQEDSAVYLCASSATGLAGYNEQFFGPGTRLTVL.

The CDR3 coding sequence is TGCGCCAGCAGCTTGGAGGGAGGACCTTGGGGCGAGCAGTACTTC. Translating it yields CASSLEGGPWGEQYF. The rearrangement uses TRBV5-1 and TRBJ2-7; the D gene is possibly TRBD2 (6 bases). Trimming cost V 0 bases and J 6 bases, with 16 bases left between them. The CDR3 totals 15 residues. Germline CDR1 and CDR2: SGHRS and YFSETQ.

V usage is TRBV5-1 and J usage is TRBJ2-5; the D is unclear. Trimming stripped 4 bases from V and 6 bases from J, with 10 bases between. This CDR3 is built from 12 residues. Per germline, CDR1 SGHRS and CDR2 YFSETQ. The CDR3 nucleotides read TGCGCCAGCAGCAGGGATGGACAGACCCAGTACTTC. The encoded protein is CASSRDGQTQYF.

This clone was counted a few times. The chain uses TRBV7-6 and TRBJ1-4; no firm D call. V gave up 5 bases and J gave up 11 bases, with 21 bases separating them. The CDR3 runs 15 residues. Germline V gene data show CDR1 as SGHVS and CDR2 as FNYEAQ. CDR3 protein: CASSGPVSGTEKLFF. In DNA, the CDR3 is TGTGCCAGCAGCGGCCCGGTATCAGGAACGGAGAAACTGTTTTTT.

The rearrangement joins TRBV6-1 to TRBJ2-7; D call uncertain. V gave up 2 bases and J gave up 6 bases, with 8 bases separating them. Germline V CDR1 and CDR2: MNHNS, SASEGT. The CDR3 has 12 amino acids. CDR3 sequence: CASSELGGEQYF. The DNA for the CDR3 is TGTGCCAGCAGTGAATTAGGCGGCGAGCAGTACTTC.

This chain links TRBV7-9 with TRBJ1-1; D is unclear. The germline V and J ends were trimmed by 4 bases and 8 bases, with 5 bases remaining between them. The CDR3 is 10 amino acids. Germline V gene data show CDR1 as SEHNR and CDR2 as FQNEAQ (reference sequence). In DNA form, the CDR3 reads TGTGCCAGCAGCTCAAACGAAGCTTTCTTT. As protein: CASSSNEAFF.

This chain's CDR3 is CAWSGQVMNTEAFF. As DNA, the CDR3 is TGTGCCTGGAGTGGACAGGTTATGAACACTGAAGCTTTCTTT. The V and J genes are TRBV30 and TRBJ1-1, with D maybe TRBD1 (6 bases). Trimming took 1 base from V and 0 from J, leaving 9 bases between them. The length of the CDR3 is 14 residues. Germline V lookup: CDR1 GTSNPN, CDR2 SVGIG (reference sequence).

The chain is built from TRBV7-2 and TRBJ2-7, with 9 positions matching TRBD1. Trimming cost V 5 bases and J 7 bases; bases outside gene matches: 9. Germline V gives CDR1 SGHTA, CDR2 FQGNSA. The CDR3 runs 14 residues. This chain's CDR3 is CASSGGTGKLEQYF. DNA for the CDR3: TGTGCCAGCAGCGGCGGGACAGGGAAGCTGGAGCAGTACTTC.

The CDR3 loop is CASSHPSGTGELFF. As DNA, the CDR3 is TGTGCCAGCAGCCACCCCTCGGGGACCGGGGAGCTGTTTTTT. The chain employs TRBV25-1 and TRBJ2-2; TRBD2 is a possible D gene (5 bases). This CDR3 comprises 14 residues. The V end lost 6 bases, the J end lost 5 bases, and 13 bases lay between the germline ends. In germline, CDR1 is MGHDK, CDR2 SYGVNS.